This T cell receptor (beta chain) was retrieved from a study of shared clonotypes between healthy human individuals. The CDR3 contains 18 residues. Unmatched junction bases numbered 16, after V lost 3 bases and J lost 5 bases. Germline assignment: CDR1 MNHNS and CDR2 SASEGT. All donors qualified as healthy HIV-negative adults and had experienced no recent acute infections or vaccinations. Sequencing used immunoSEQ multiplex PCR; TCRdb keeps in-frame clones, though not all of them. The sample has over a million clones, approximately 70% seen once. Input material: memory CD4+ T cells sorted from blood. Subset in this sample: CD45RA-negative fraction. This clonotype was sampled from a man aged 18 to 30 in good health. The gene calls are TRBV6-1 and TRBJ1-2; 9 bases are a match to TRBD1. Here the CDR3 reads CASSERGDRVSRPYGYTF. The CDR3 coding sequence is TGTGCCAGCAGTGAGAGGGGGGACAGGGTTTCCCGACCGTATGGCTACACCTTC.